This T cell receptor (beta chain) was sequenced for a study of blood T cell repertoires in COVID-19. Study details: Material from acute and convalescent COVID-19 was sourced from the United States, Italy and Spain. PBMCs, B-cell-depleted T cells, or T cells were the source of the cDNA or gDNA that made up the material.

Original handling: Using reference gene primer amplification, nucleated cell counts were estimated. Assay: immunoSEQ multiplex PCR; the TCRdb copy retains only in-frame clones and omits some. The DNA gave D and trimming, while V, J and clone size come from that table. Here the sample spans about 260,000 clones, roughly 86% being singletons. The V gene end was trimmed by 0 bases and the J gene end by 3 bases; junction bases not matched to a gene: 4. Germline V gene data show CDR1 as MNHEY and CDR2 as SVGEGT. The CDR3 is 15 residues long. The rearrangement uses TRBV6-2 or TRBV6-3 and TRBJ1-2; 7 bases line up with TRBD1. The TCR was taken from a man between 40 and 49 years old who had recovered from COVID-19. The sample comprised peripheral blood. The CDR3 DNA sequence: TGTGCCAGCAGTTACTCGACAGGGTTGGACTATGGCTACACCTTC. It yields the protein CASSYSTGLDYGYTF.